The present TCR beta chain was sequenced within a study of spatial heterogeneity in lung cancer. Each CDR3 protein gets one entry after TCRdb re-called the 5' RACE reads with MiXCR. This table has over 11,000 distinct CDR3 sequences, around 9.1% appearing once. The CDR3 is 14 residues long. V lost 2 bases to trimming and J lost 3 bases, with 9 bases between them. CDR1 is KGHDR and CDR2 is SFDVKD in the germline V gene. This clonotype was recorded many times. The time point here: sample taken at primary tumor resection. Whole RNA from tumor, nontumor lung or frozen PBMC was sequenced unsorted. The rearrangement links TRBV24-1 to TRBJ2-5; D might be TRBD1 (6 bases). The specimen was PBMCs, collected at surgery. The source is a male donor with early-stage non-small cell lung cancer. In DNA form, the CDR3 reads TGTGCCACCAGTGATTACAGGGCTGAAGAGACCCAGTACTTC. Protein sequence: CATSDYRAEETQYF.